This T cell receptor beta chain was recorded in a study of blood T cells in healthy people across ages. Remarks on this clonotype: Its matching antigen is unknown. The junction shows a germline mismatch at one end, possibly a read error.

There are 14 residues in the CDR3. Germline assignment: CDR1 SEHNR and CDR2 FQNEAQ (reference sequence). Every participating donor contributed roughly 10 milliliters of peripheral blood through a draw. For the second PCR, which ran for roughly 6 to 12 cycles, a sample-barcoded 5' primer and a J-beta primer mix were used. Sequencing yielded, for each sample, at least 2.5 million paired-end reads carrying CDR3. TCRdb re-analysed the 5' RACE reads in MiXCR, keeping a single row per CDR3 protein. Among about 640,000 distinct CDR3 sequences, around 43% were seen once, and the ten largest hold around 30%. Whole-study findings and limits: Donor CMV status, an unknown factor, possibly confounded changes in expanded clonotypes. Donors of long life had a larger count of naive CD4+ cells and greater diversity than aged donors.

The sequence was obtained from a man older than 75 in good health. The chain carries TRBV7-9 and TRBJ1-6; 8 bases fit TRBD1. The sequencing sample was made of blood. CDR3 sequence: CASSLTQGDSPPHF. The CDR3 DNA reads as TGTGCCAGCAGCTTAACACAGGGGGATTCACCCCCCCACTTT.